The 28 T cell receptor beta chains reported below all come from one sample, sequenced in a study of shared clonotypes between healthy human individuals. Libraries were prepared by immunoSEQ multiplex PCR; TCRdb keeps only in-frame clonotypes and omits some of them. The sample has roughly 2.6 million clones; around 90% are singletons. The source material was naive CD4+ T cells sorted from blood. Described subset: CD45RA+ positively selected. Receptors originate from a man aged 18 to 35 in good health.

The V call is TRBV2, the J call TRBJ1-6, with 9 bases matching TRBD1. This CDR3 is built from 13 residues. Germline V CDR1 and CDR2: SNHLY, FYNNEI. V trimming: 7 bases; J trimming: 10 bases; junction bases outside the gene matches: 5. The CDR3 spells CASTGQGVSPLHF. The CDR3 nucleotides are TGTGCCAGCACGGGACAGGGCGTATCACCCCTCCACTTT.

The chain links TRBV2 to TRBJ2-5, with 12 bases identical to TRBD2. CDR1 is SNHLY, CDR2 FYNNEI, per germline. This CDR3 region has 17 residues. Unmatched junction bases numbered 11, after V lost 4 bases and J lost 5 bases. The CDR3 coding sequence is TGTGCCAGCAGTGCCCTCCCTAGCGGGGGGGCGAGGGAGACCCAGTACTTC. Translation gives CASSALPSGGARETQYF.

V gene TRBV5-1 combines with J gene TRBJ1-1; D is ambiguous. V lost 0 bases and J lost 11, with 14 bases in between. The germline V gene encodes CDR1 SGHRS and CDR2 YFSETQ. The CDR3 is 13 amino acids. CDR3 sequence (DNA): TGCGCCAGCAGCTTGGATGGGCAACGAGGGGCTTTCTTT. Protein: CASSLDGQRGAFF.

The chain links TRBV5-1 to TRBJ1-4, with a possible D match to TRBD1 (6 bases). Trimming took off 4 bases at V and 3 bases at J, with 13 bases between the two ends. Looked up from germline, CDR1 is SGHRS and CDR2 is YFSETQ. This CDR3 has 15 amino acids. The CDR3 loop reads CASSEAGAPNEKLFF. For the CDR3, the DNA is TGCGCCAGCAGCGAGGCAGGGGCCCCTAATGAAAAACTGTTTTTT.

The J gene is TRBJ2-1, the V gene TRBV6-5; D is unclear. CDR1 is MNHEY and CDR2 is SVGAGI in the germline V gene. V was pared by 11 bases and J by 5 bases, with 16 bases between. The CDR3 contains 13 residues. This chain's CDR3 is CACSDLLHNEQFF. CDR3 nucleotides: TGTGCCTGCTCGGACCTTCTCCACAATGAGCAGTTCTTC.

This clone was picked up one time. V is TRBV5-1 and J is TRBJ2-5; D gene ambiguous. The V gene's germline CDR1 is SGHRS and CDR2 YFSETQ. Trimming removed 1 base at V and 0 bases at J, with 13 bases between. The CDR3 contains 16 residues. In DNA, the CDR3 is TGCGCCAGCAGCTTGTGGGGTAACCGGTACCAAGAGACCCAGTACTTC. Its protein is CASSLWGNRYQETQYF.

The rearrangement joins TRBV6-5 to TRBJ2-7; 7 bases are shared with TRBD1. This CDR3 contains 15 residues. Trimming removed 6 bases from V and 2 bases from J; junction bases left unmatched: 10. CDR1 is MNHEY, CDR2 SVGAGI, per germline. The CDR3 DNA follows: TGTGCCAGCAGCCTTCAGGGGGAGAGGGCCTACGAGCAGTACTTC. Protein product: CASSLQGERAYEQYF.

The chain recombines TRBV5-5 with TRBJ2-7; tentatively, D is TRBD2 (5 bases). Germline CDR1 reads SGHKS; CDR2 reads YYEKEE (reference sequence). This CDR3 is built from 14 residues. The V end lost 2 bases, the J end lost 2 bases, and 11 bases lay between the germline ends. CDR3 sequence (DNA): TGTGCCAGCAGCTTACTAGGCGTGCCCTACGAGCAGTACTTC. It is translated as CASSLLGVPYEQYF.

The genes are TRBV6-5 and TRBJ1-2; no clear D gene. V was shortened by 0 bases and J by 3 bases, with 5 bases between the two germline ends. The CDR3 runs to 13 residues. Per germline, CDR1 MNHEY and CDR2 SVGAGI. The CDR3 sequence is CASSYSRDYGYTF. The DNA of the CDR3 is TGTGCCAGCAGTTACTCTAGGGACTATGGCTACACCTTC.

V gene TRBV11-2 combines with J gene TRBJ1-3; a possible D gene is TRBD1 (5 bases). Trimming stripped 1 base from V and 3 bases from J, with 10 bases between. CDR1 and CDR2 from the germline V gene are SGHAT and FQNNGV. The CDR3 consists of 15 residues. The CDR3: CASSLGGYLGNTIYF. The CDR3 nucleotides read TGTGCCAGCAGCTTAGGGGGGTATCTTGGAAACACCATATATTTT.

This chain uses TRBV5-4 with TRBJ2-1, with D perhaps TRBD1 (5 bases). Germline loops: CDR1 SGHNT, CDR2 YYREEE (reference sequence). The V end was cut by 4 bases, the J end by 7 bases, with 18 bases between. The CDR3 totals 15 residues. CDR3 DNA: TGTGCCAGCAGCCCACCTAAGCCGCAGGGAAATGAGCAGTTCTTC. Its translation is CASSPPKPQGNEQFF.

This rearrangement joins TRBV18 to TRBJ2-1, with 9 positions matching TRBD1. V shed 3 bases and J 6 bases; nucleotides not matched to a gene: 0. The CDR3 has 13 residues. From germline, CDR1 is KGHSH and CDR2 LQKENI. The CDR3 loop is CASSPTGGNEQFF. The DNA for the CDR3 is TGTGCCAGCTCACCGACAGGGGGCAATGAGCAGTTCTTC.

This chain uses TRBV28 with TRBJ2-3; tentatively, D is TRBD1 or TRBD2 (5 bases each). This CDR3 is built from 16 residues. Per germline, CDR1 MDHEN and CDR2 SYDVKM. V shed 4 bases and J shed 8 bases, with 22 bases lying between them. The CDR3 spells CASSYPGTSLTGTQYF. The CDR3 DNA follows: TGTGCCAGCAGTTATCCCGGGACGTCGTTAACGGGTACGCAGTATTTT.

This chain joins TRBV6-1 and TRBJ1-2; D possibly corresponds to TRBD1 (6 bases). Germline CDR1 reads MNHNS; CDR2 reads SASEGT. V was trimmed by 6 bases and J by 4 bases, leaving 18 bases between them. The CDR3 sequence is 15 residues long. The CDR3 spells CASSNTLTGFYGYTF. CDR3 coding DNA: TGTGCCAGCAGCAACACCCTGACAGGCTTCTATGGCTACACCTTC.

The CDR3 reads CAISELLGSGNTIYF. CDR3 in DNA: TGTGCCATCAGTGAGTTGTTGGGATCTGGAAACACCATATATTTT. The rearrangement joins TRBV10-3 to TRBJ1-3; no clear D gene. This CDR3 spans 15 amino acids. V lost 1 base, J lost 1 base, and 8 bases lay in between. Looked up from germline, CDR1 is ENHRY and CDR2 is SYGVKD.

The rearrangement links TRBV28 to TRBJ1-5, with 7 bases lining up with TRBD1. CDR3 length: 16 amino acids. The germline V gene has CDR1 MDHEN and CDR2 SYDVKM. Trimming removed 4 bases from V and 0 bases from J; junction bases left unmatched: 6. CDR3 loop: CASSSLGQYSNQPQHF. The DNA of the CDR3 is TGTGCCAGCAGTTCCCTGGGACAGTATAGCAATCAGCCCCAGCATTTT.

The CDR3 loop is CASTRQATNEKLFF. The DNA of the CDR3 is TGTGCCAGCACGCGACAAGCAACTAATGAAAAACTGTTTTTT. The chain has TRBV2 and TRBJ1-4; D gene ambiguous. The CDR3 has 14 residues. The ends were cut back, 7 bases at V and 0 bases at J, with 9 bases in the middle. CDR1 is SNHLY, CDR2 FYNNEI, per germline. Full variable domain (missing parts from reference TRBV2 and TRBJ1-4): EPEVTQTPSHQVTQMGQEVILRCVPISNHLYFYWYRQILGQKVEFLVSFYNNEISEKSEIFDDQFSVERPDGSNFTLKIRSTKLEDSAMYFCASTRQATNEKLFFGSGTQLSVL.

The gene calls are TRBV28 and TRBJ2-2, with D possibly called TRBD1 or TRBD2 (5 bases each). The V end was cut by 6 bases, the J end by 1 base, with 15 bases between. The CDR3 runs 16 residues. Germline assignment: CDR1 MDHEN and CDR2 SYDVKM. CDR3 amino acids: CASSPGTKLNTGELFF. CDR3 nucleotide sequence: TGTGCCAGCAGCCCAGGGACCAAATTGAACACCGGGGAGCTGTTTTTT.

The chain recombines TRBV7-6 with TRBJ2-5; D is unclear. The germline V gene has CDR1 SGHVS and CDR2 FNYEAQ. This CDR3 has 13 residues. Deletions cut 8 bases from V and 0 bases from J, with 10 bases between. The chain's CDR3 is CASFDPYQETQYF. DNA of the CDR3: TGTGCCAGCTTCGATCCGTACCAAGAGACCCAGTACTTC.

The chain links TRBV30 to TRBJ2-7; TRBD1 aligns across 7 bases. Germline V gene sequence: CDR1 GTSNPN, CDR2 SVGIG (reference sequence). CDR3 length: 15 amino acids. Unmatched junction bases numbered 7, after V lost 2 bases and J lost 0 bases. DNA of the CDR3: TGTGCCTGGAGTCAAAGACAGGGTTACTCCTACGAGCAGTACTTC. Encoded protein: CAWSQRQGYSYEQYF.

The gene calls are TRBV14 and TRBJ1-6; 9 bases map to TRBD1. This CDR3 is 16 amino acids long. V lost 4 bases and J lost 9; bases outside the gene matches: 10. Germline V CDR1 and CDR2: SGHDN, FVKESK. DNA of the CDR3: TGTGCCAGCAGCCTAAATACCGGGACAGGGACTTCACCCCTCCACTTT. Residues: CASSLNTGTGTSPLHF. The entire variable domain, with the rest obtained from reference TRBV14 and TRBJ1-6, is as follows: EAGVTQFPSHSVIEKGQTVTLRCDPISGHDNLYWYRRVMGKEIKFLLHFVKESKQDESGMPNNRFLAERTGGTYSTLKVQPAELEDSGVYFCASSLNTGTGTSPLHFGNGTRLTVT.

The J gene is TRBJ1-2, the V gene TRBV19; possibly TRBD1 for D (5 bases). The CDR3 has 13 residues. V gave up 9 bases and J gave up 2 bases, with 13 bases separating them. CDR1 is LNHDA, CDR2 SQIVND, per germline (reference sequence). CDR3 sequence reads: CASRDVKNYGYTF. In DNA form, the CDR3 reads TGTGCCAGCCGGGACGTAAAGAACTATGGCTACACCTTC.

This clone was seen a single time. The chain has TRBV7-9 and TRBJ2-5; D not certain. The V gene lost 5 bases and the J gene lost 3 bases, with 13 bases spanning the gap. Germline CDR1 and CDR2: SEHNR and FQNEAQ (reference sequence). The CDR3 runs to 14 residues. The CDR3, as DNA: TGTGCCAGCAGCCCCACGGCGATCAAAGAGACCCAGTACTTC. Translation gives CASSPTAIKETQYF.

V is TRBV12-5 and J is TRBJ2-4; D possibly matches TRBD1 or TRBD2 (5 bases each). Germline V gene sequence: CDR1 LGHNT, CDR2 FRNRAP. The CDR3 loop spans 18 amino acids. Trimming stripped 11 bases from V and 0 bases from J, with 26 bases between. CDR3: CAGSRTQSLGVAKNIQYF. The CDR3 DNA is TGTGCTGGCAGCAGAACACAAAGCCTGGGGGTAGCCAAAAACATTCAGTACTTC.

V gene TRBV28 combines with J gene TRBJ1-4; D might be TRBD1 (5 bases). The CDR3 has 16 amino acids. V dropped 3 bases and J dropped 8 bases, with 19 bases sitting between them. Germline loops: CDR1 MDHEN, CDR2 SYDVKM. For the CDR3, the DNA is TGTGCCAGCAGTTTCATTTCCCAGGGCCTTAAAGAAAAACTGTTTTTT. The encoded protein is CASSFISQGLKEKLFF.

The chain couples TRBV5-1 to TRBJ2-3, with a weak D call TRBD1 (6 bases). CDR3 length: 15 amino acids. The germline CDR1 and CDR2 sequences are SGHRS and YFSETQ. V was cut by 4 bases and J by 4 bases, with 16 bases left in between. The CDR3 DNA follows: TGCGCCAGCAGCAGGGGGACATTCCTCGCAGATACGCAGTATTTT. Protein: CASSRGTFLADTQYF.

The chain recombines TRBV10-1 with TRBJ2-1; TRBD2 matches at 9 bases. The germline V gene encodes CDR1 WNHNN and CDR2 SYGVQD (reference sequence). Unmatched junction bases numbered 9, after V lost 5 bases and J lost 7 bases. This CDR3 comprises 15 residues. The CDR3 sequence: CASSRIAGVGNEQFF. The CDR3, as DNA: TGCGCCAGCAGTCGTATAGCGGGAGTAGGAAATGAGCAGTTCTTC.

V and J are TRBV7-2 and TRBJ2-1; 10 bases map to TRBD2. Trimming cost V 9 bases and J 7 bases; bases outside gene matches: 9. Looked up from germline, CDR1 is SGHTA and CDR2 is FQGNSA. CDR3 length: 14 amino acids. The CDR3 spells CARKTSGGGNEQFF. The CDR3 DNA reads TGTGCCAGGAAAACCAGCGGGGGGGGTAATGAGCAGTTCTTC.